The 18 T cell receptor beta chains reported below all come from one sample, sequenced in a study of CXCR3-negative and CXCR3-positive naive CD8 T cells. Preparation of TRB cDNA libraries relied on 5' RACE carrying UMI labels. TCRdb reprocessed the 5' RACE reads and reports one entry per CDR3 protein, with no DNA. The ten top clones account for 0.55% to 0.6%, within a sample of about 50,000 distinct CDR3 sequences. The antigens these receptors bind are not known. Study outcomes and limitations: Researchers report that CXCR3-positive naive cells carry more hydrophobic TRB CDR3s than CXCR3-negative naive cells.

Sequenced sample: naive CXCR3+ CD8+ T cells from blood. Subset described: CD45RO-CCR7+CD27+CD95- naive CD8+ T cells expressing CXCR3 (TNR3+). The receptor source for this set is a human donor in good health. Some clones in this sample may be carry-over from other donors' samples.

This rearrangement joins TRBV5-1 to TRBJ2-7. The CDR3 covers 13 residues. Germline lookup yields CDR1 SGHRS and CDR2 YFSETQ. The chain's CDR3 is CASSPSPEFEQYF.

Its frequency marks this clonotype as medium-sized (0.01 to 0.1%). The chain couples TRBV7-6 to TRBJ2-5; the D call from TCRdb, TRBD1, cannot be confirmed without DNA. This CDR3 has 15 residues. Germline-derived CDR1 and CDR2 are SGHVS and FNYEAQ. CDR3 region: CASSLDPGSKETQYF.

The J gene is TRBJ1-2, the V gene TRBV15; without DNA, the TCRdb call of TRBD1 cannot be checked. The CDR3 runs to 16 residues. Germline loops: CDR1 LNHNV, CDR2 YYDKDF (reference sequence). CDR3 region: CATSRGTGGAWYGYTF.

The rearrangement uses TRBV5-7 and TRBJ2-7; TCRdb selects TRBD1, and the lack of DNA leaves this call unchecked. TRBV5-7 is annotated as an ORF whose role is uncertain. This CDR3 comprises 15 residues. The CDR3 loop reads CASSHVRTGYYEQYF.

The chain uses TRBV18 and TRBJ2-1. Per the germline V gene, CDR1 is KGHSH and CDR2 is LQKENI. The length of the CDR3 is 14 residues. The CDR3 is CASSTQGSYNEQFF. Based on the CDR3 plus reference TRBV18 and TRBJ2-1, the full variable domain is NAGVMQNPRHLVRRRGQEARLRCSPMKGHSHVYWYRQLPEEGLKFMVYLQKENIIDESGMPKERFSAEFPKEGPSILRIQQVVRGDSAAYFCASSTQGSYNEQFFGPGTRLTVL.

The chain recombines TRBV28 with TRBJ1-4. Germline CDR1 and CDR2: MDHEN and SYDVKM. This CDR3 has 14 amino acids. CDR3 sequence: CASSSRGFNEKLFF.

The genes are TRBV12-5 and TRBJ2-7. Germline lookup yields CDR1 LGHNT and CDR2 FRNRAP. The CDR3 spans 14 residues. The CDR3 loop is CASGLGGSPLEQYF.

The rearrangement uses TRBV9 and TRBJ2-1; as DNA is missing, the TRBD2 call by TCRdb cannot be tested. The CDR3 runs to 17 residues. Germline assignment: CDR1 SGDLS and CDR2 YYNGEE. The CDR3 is CASSRILGLADKFEQFF.

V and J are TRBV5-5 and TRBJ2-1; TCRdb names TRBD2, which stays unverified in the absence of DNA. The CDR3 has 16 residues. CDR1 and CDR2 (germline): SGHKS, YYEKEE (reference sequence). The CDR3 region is CASSPAAAAIDNEQFF.

This CDR3 reads CDSSPASSGPYEQYF. V is TRBV18 and J is TRBJ2-7; TCRdb's assignment of TRBD2 cannot be checked, as there is no DNA. Germline assignment: CDR1 KGHSH and CDR2 LQKENI. The CDR3 loop spans 15 amino acids.

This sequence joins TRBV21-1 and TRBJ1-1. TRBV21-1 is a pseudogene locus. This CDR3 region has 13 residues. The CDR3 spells CASSKDPKEEAFF.

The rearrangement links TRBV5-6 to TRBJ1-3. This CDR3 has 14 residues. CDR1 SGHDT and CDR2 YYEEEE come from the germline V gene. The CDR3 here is CASSFPGSGNTIYF.

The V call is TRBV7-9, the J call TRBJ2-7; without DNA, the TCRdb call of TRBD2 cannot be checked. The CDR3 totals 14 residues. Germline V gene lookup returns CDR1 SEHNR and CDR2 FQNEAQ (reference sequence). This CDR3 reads CASSLVGAGNEQYF.

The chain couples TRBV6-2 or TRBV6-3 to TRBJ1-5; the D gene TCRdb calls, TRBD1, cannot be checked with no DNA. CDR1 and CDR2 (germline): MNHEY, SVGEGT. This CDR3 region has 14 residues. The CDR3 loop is CASTQGVEGQPQHF.

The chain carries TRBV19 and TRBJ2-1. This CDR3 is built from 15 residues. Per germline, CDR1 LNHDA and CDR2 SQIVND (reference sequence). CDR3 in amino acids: CASSMSGSTYNEQFF.

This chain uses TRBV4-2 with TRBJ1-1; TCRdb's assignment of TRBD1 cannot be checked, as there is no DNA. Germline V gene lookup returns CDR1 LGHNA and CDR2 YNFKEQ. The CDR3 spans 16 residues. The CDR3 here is CASSQVCYAGETEAFF.

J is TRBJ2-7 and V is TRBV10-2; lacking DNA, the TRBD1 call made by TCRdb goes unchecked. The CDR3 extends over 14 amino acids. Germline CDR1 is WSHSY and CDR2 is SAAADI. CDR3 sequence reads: CASSSGTPRHEQYF.

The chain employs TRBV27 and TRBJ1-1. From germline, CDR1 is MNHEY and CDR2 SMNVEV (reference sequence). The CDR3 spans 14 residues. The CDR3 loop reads CASSLSAAGTEAFF.